This TCR beta chain was recorded in a study of blood T cells in healthy people across ages. Study-level information: Capture via template switching afforded approximately one barcoded beta molecule per two T cells.

Together with a sample-barcoded 5' primer, a J-beta primer mix was included in a second PCR lasting about 7 to 11 cycles. Every molecule of cDNA carried a tag from a template-switch adaptor with 12 random nucleotides. CDR3-containing paired-end reads numbering at least 2.5 million came from each sample. MiXCR, run by TCRdb on the 5' RACE reads, gives a single entry per CDR3 protein. The top ten hold 6.5% to 10% of the sample, which has fewer than 1.5 million distinct CDR3 sequences, 42% seen once. The CDR3 runs 14 residues. The germline V gene encodes CDR1 SGDLS and CDR2 YYNGEE. V shed 4 bases, J shed 0 bases, and the junction held 3 bases outside the gene matches. In the case of this clonotype: Antigen: not known.

Study observations and caveats: Among long-lived donors, naive CD4+ cells were more numerous and diversity higher than in aged donors.

The receptor comes from a woman between 18 and 29 years old in good health. V and J are TRBV9 and TRBJ2-5; TRBD1 aligns across 7 bases. Sequencing input: blood. Here the CDR3 DNA reads TGTGCCAGCAGCCCCAGGGGGAACCAAGAGACCCAGTACTTC. The encoded protein is CASSPRGNQETQYF.